This T cell receptor beta chain was sequenced in a study of cytomegalovirus exposure and HLA in healthy donors. Study observations and caveats: Reports described diagnosis of cytomegalovirus status by the classifier as highly specific and sensitive.

This clone came up once. Its specificity is unknown. The CDR3 loop spans 10 amino acids. Trimming shortened V by 8 bases and J by 7 bases, and 8 bases separated the two germline ends. Germline V gene sequence: CDR1 SEHNR, CDR2 FQNEAQ (reference sequence). Clones were read by immunoSEQ multiplex PCR, and TCRdb kept only the in-frame ones, dropping some. The sample contains 200,000 or so clones, around 80% of which appear only once. Material: PBMCs. This sequence joins TRBV7-9 and TRBJ1-2; D unclear. The TCR was taken from a woman younger than 45 in good health and CMV-seropositive. CDR3 bases: TGTGCCAGCGGAGGCAGTGGCTACACCTTC. Translating gives CASGGSGYTF.